This T cell receptor beta chain originates from a study of T cell responses to AZD1222 COVID-19 vaccine. Findings and limits, study-wide: Clonal diversity was possibly underestimated, and white British individuals and females predominated among donors. After the peak T cell response, and only then, were repertoires sampled. Only six or seven AZD1222 recipients were seropositive at baseline. Spike-wide coverage was observed for vaccine-associated CD4 TCRs, with dominant responses at 160-218 and 743-854.

Clones were read by immunoSEQ multiplex PCR, and TCRdb kept only the in-frame ones, dropping some. The repertoire holds more than 150,000 clones, with 90% to 95% as singletons. Points on this clone: Its specificity is unknown.

The CDR3 sequence is 16 residues long. CDR1 MNHEY and CDR2 SMNVEV come from the germline V gene (reference sequence). V was clipped by 5 bases and J by 9 bases; unmatched bases: 11. The chain couples TRBV27 to TRBJ2-1; TRBD2 agrees at 12 bases. The sequencing used peripheral blood, collected 28 days after the second AZD1222 dose. This receptor was obtained from an adult who received the AZD1222 COVID-19 vaccine. CDR3 DNA: TGTGCCAGCAGTCCGCCTCGACTAGCGGGAGACTTTGAGCAGTTCTTC. This encodes CASSPPRLAGDFEQFF.